The T cell receptor beta chain described here comes from a study of vaccination and CD4 T cells after COVID-19. This CDR3 is built from 17 residues. Trimming shortened V by 0 bases and J by 1 base, and 18 bases separated the two germline ends. Germline V CDR1 and CDR2: DFQATT, SNEGSKA (reference sequence). Sequenced with the Oncomine TCR Beta short-read assay was DNA taken from cultured CD4+ T cells. A single record per CDR3 protein comes from TCRdb applying MiXCR to the PCR reads. Of roughly 12,000 distinct CDR3 sequences in the sample, around three quarters were seen once. As to this clonotype: Its antigen is as yet unknown.

The treatment was: approximately nine-day PBMC culture with coronavirus spike peptide pools or control peptides (ViraFEST assay). Culture of approximately 2.1 million PBMCs per well took place with 7.5 to 10 IU/ml IL-2 and 10 ug/ml peptide pools. The sequence was collected from a human donor who had recovered from COVID-19. The V call is TRBV20-1, the J call TRBJ1-2, with D maybe TRBD1 (5 bases). The sample was CD4+ T cells from blood, cultured in vitro. The CDR3 DNA reads as TGCAGTGCTAGAGATCAAGGCAGGGAAAGGTTTAACTATGGCTACACCTTC. Its translation is CSARDQGRERFNYGYTF.